These 20 T cell receptor beta chains share one sample of origin, sequenced in a study of shared clonotypes between healthy human individuals. Generated by immunoSEQ multiplex PCR, the TCRdb table keeps only in-frame clones and is missing some. Of around 200,000 clones listed, around 63% were seen once; the top ten hold around 9.3%. The sequencing sample was made of memory CD4+ T cells sorted from blood. Subset denoted: CD45RA-negative fraction. The source is a man aged 25 to 40 in good health.

The chain has TRBV12-1 and TRBJ2-2; TRBD2 is the table's D call and was not checked against the DNA. TRBV12-1 is given as a pseudogene. The CDR3 runs to 16 residues. The CDR3 here is CASSFLLATNTGELFF. CDR3 in DNA: TGTGCCAGCAGCTTTTTACTAGCGACGAACACCGGGGAGCTGTTTTTT.

This clone was observed many times. This chain connects TRBV11-2 to TRBJ1-1, with a weak D call TRBD1 (5 bases). Germline loops: CDR1 SGHAT, CDR2 FQNNGV. The CDR3 spans 16 residues. V gave up 4 bases and J gave up 0 bases, with 15 bases separating them. The CDR3 region has the DNA TGTGCCAGCAGCTGGACACTGGGATTAATGAACACTGAAGCTTTCTTT. This translates into CASSWTLGLMNTEAFF.

The chain carries TRBV5-1 and TRBJ2-1; 14 nucleotides agree with TRBD2. With 3 bases clipped from V and 9 bases from J, the junction kept 5 bases outside the gene matches. From germline, CDR1 is SGHRS and CDR2 YFSETQ. The CDR3 has 15 residues. CDR3 nucleotide sequence: TGCGCCAGCAGCTCGGGACTAGCGGGAGTAGGTGAGCAGTTCTTC. It yields the protein CASSSGLAGVGEQFF.

The chain is built from TRBV7-3 and TRBJ2-7; either TRBD1 or TRBD2 may fit D (5 bases each). Trimming took off 3 bases at V and 3 bases at J, with 9 bases between the two ends. The germline gives CDR1 SGHTA, CDR2 FQGTGA. CDR3 length equals 13 residues. The CDR3 loop is CASSFVGGYEQYF. The CDR3 bases are TGTGCCAGCAGCTTCGTTGGGGGCTACGAGCAGTACTTC.

V gene TRBV6-1 combines with J gene TRBJ2-6; D not resolved. The V and J ends lost 4 bases and 0 bases respectively, with 7 bases between them. Germline V gene lookup returns CDR1 MNHNS and CDR2 SASEGT. The CDR3 has 15 residues. In nucleotides, the CDR3 is TGTGCCAGCAGTGGTAGATCCTCTGGGGCCAACGTCCTGACTTTC. Encoded protein: CASSGRSSGANVLTF.

This rearrangement joins TRBV18 to TRBJ1-2; perhaps TRBD1 as D (5 bases). CDR1 is KGHSH, CDR2 LQKENI, per germline. This CDR3 has 15 amino acids. The V end lost 3 bases, the J end lost 5 bases, and 16 bases lay between the germline ends. The CDR3 region is CASSPQELGPYGYTF. The CDR3 DNA is TGTGCCAGCTCACCCCAGGAGCTGGGGCCGTATGGCTACACCTTC.

The rearrangement joins TRBV21-1 to TRBJ1-2; TRBD1, the table's D call, lacks a check against the DNA. TRBV21-1 is assigned pseudogene status. The CDR3 contains 12 residues. CDR3 DNA sequence: TGTGCCAGCAGCACAAAACAGTCTGGCTACACCTTC. Amino acid sequence: CASSTKQSGYTF.

The chain has TRBV7-2 and TRBJ2-1; unclear D gene. Germline CDR1 SGHTA, CDR2 FQGNSA. The CDR3 loop spans 14 amino acids. Trimming left V 5 bases short and J 3 bases short, with 11 bases between. The CDR3 protein is CASSPRLIYNEQFF. In DNA form, the CDR3 reads TGTGCCAGCAGCCCCAGGTTGATCTACAATGAGCAGTTCTTC.

This chain joins TRBV29-1 and TRBJ2-7; TRBD1 agrees at 11 bases. V gave up 0 bases and J gave up 4 bases; unmatched junction bases: 14. Germline values: CDR1 SQVTM, CDR2 ANQGSEA. This CDR3 has 18 residues. This CDR3 is CSVEDQLSWTGGIYEQYF. In DNA, the CDR3 is TGCAGCGTTGAAGATCAGTTAAGTTGGACAGGGGGCATTTACGAGCAGTACTTC.

This chain connects TRBV15 to TRBJ2-6; a weak D match, TRBD2 (6 bases). The CDR3 covers 19 residues. Germline V gene lookup returns CDR1 LNHNV and CDR2 YYDKDF (reference sequence). V dropped 0 bases and J dropped 0 bases, with 15 bases sitting between them. CDR3 DNA: TGTGCCACCAGCAGAGATTATGGGACTGGCATCTCTGGGGCCAACGTCCTGACTTTC. This gives the protein CATSRDYGTGISGANVLTF.

The chain links TRBV6-6 to TRBJ2-7, with D possibly being TRBD1 (6 bases). This CDR3 spans 13 amino acids. Germline lookup yields CDR1 MNHNY and CDR2 SVGAGI (reference sequence). V lost 6 bases and J 2 bases, leaving 11 bases between the germline ends. This chain's CDR3 is CASRGTPAYEQYF. The CDR3 nucleotides read TGTGCCAGCAGGGGGACACCAGCCTACGAGCAGTACTTC.

The chain has TRBV7-8 and TRBJ2-6; 7 positions match TRBD1. Germline trimming cut 6 bases from V and 0 bases from J; bases unmatched to any gene: 8. The CDR3 is 17 residues long. Germline V lookup: CDR1 SGHVS, CDR2 FQNEAQ. The CDR3 nucleotides read TGTGCCAGCAGGACCGACAGGGTTGGCTCTGGGGCCAACGTCCTGACTTTC. Amino acids: CASRTDRVGSGANVLTF.

This sequence joins TRBV25-1 and TRBJ2-3; 9 bases fit TRBD2. There are 15 residues in the CDR3. V lost 6 bases and J lost 7; bases outside the gene matches: 11. Germline values: CDR1 MGHDK, CDR2 SYGVNS. CDR3 loop: CASRHSRLAGNTQYF. CDR3 nucleotide sequence: TGTGCCAGCAGACACAGCCGGCTAGCGGGGAATACGCAGTATTTT.

CDR3 region: CASSLVGTDTQYF. The CDR3 region has the DNA TGTGCCAGCAGCTTAGTTGGCACAGATACGCAGTATTTT. This sequence joins TRBV7-9 and TRBJ2-3, with no clear D. Germline V gene lookup returns CDR1 SEHNR and CDR2 FQNEAQ (reference sequence). Trimming took 1 base from V and 1 from J, leaving 3 bases between them. The CDR3 extends over 13 amino acids.

The table lists this clone with a few counts. The chain employs TRBV6-5 and TRBJ2-1; D remains unclear. V lost 6 bases to trimming and J lost 7 bases, with 16 bases between them. CDR3 size: 14 residues. Per germline, CDR1 MNHEY and CDR2 SVGAGI. DNA for the CDR3: TGTGCCAGCAGCCGCGGCGGTTTGGGGAATGAGCAGTTCTTC. Protein product: CASSRGGLGNEQFF.

This CDR3 is CASRKDQSSYNEQFF. CDR3 bases: TGTGCCAGCAGAAAAGACCAGAGCTCCTACAATGAGCAGTTCTTC. This chain connects TRBV2 to TRBJ2-1; unclear D gene. Trimming removed 6 bases from V and 0 bases from J, with 12 bases in between. CDR1 is SNHLY, CDR2 FYNNEI, per germline. The CDR3 has 15 residues.

The J gene is TRBJ2-5, the V gene TRBV15; either TRBD1 or TRBD2 may supply D (5 bases each). V shed 0 bases and J shed 1 base, with 18 bases lying between them. The CDR3 covers 18 residues. Germline loops: CDR1 LNHNV, CDR2 YYDKDF (reference sequence). The chain's CDR3 is CATSREGVGAGGQETQYF. The CDR3 DNA follows: TGTGCCACCAGCAGAGAGGGGGTGGGAGCCGGTGGCCAAGAGACCCAGTACTTC.

This clone was counted a few times. The genes are TRBV9 and TRBJ1-5, with 8 bases aligning to TRBD1. The V segment lost 2 bases and the J segment 5 bases; nucleotides outside the gene matches: 6. The CDR3 is 15 residues long. Germline V gene data show CDR1 as SGDLS and CDR2 as YYNGEE. CDR3 residues: CASSVLRGPDQPQHF. CDR3 bases: TGTGCCAGCAGCGTTCTCAGGGGGCCGGATCAGCCCCAGCATTTT.

The chain uses TRBV6-1 and TRBJ1-2, with unresolved D. Trimming shortened V by 4 bases and J by 7 bases, and 13 bases separated the two germline ends. The CDR3 sequence is 13 residues long. From germline, CDR1 is MNHNS and CDR2 SASEGT. In DNA, the CDR3 is TGTGCCAGCAGTGCTAGGGCGGTCGGTGGCTACACCTTC. Its protein is CASSARAVGGYTF.

The rearrangement joins TRBV10-3 to TRBJ2-3, with TRBD2 matching over 13 bases. From germline, CDR1 is ENHRY and CDR2 SYGVKD. The CDR3 covers 20 residues. The V segment lost 0 bases and the J segment 2 bases; nucleotides outside the gene matches: 11. The CDR3 is CAISESTLAGGVIPTDTQYF. Here the CDR3 DNA reads TGTGCCATCAGTGAGTCTACACTAGCGGGAGGGGTTATCCCCACAGATACGCAGTATTTT.